The entry below describes one T cell receptor beta chain. The antigen is undetermined. The data derive from a study of cytomegalovirus exposure and HLA in healthy donors. Regarding the study as a whole: Indistinguishable V segments such as TRBV6-2 and TRBV6-3 were excluded.

Researchers ran the PCR with 60 Vbeta and 13 Jbeta primers. The table came from immunoSEQ multiplex PCR; TCRdb's copy has only in-frame clones and leaves some out. The sample records roughly 180,000 clones, about four fifths being singletons. CDR1 and CDR2 (germline): MNHNS, SASEGT. Trimming stripped 5 bases from V and 4 bases from J, with 14 bases between. The CDR3 extends over 14 amino acids. The receptor was derived from a female donor in good health and CMV-seronegative. Sequencing was performed on PBMCs. The chain links TRBV6-1 to TRBJ1-1, with D perhaps matching TRBD1 (5 bases). CDR3 coding DNA: TGTGCCAGCAGTCCACCCGGGGGGAGCACTGAAGCTTTCTTT. Amino acid sequence: CASSPPGGSTEAFF.